This T cell receptor beta chain was identified in a study of blood T cell repertoires in COVID-19. The wider study: Specimens from acute and convalescent COVID-19 originated in the United States, Italy and Spain. The cDNA or gDNA used as material had been derived from T cells, B-cell-depleted T cells, or PBMCs.

Losses at the gene ends were 5 bases for V and 10 bases for J; bases not matched to a gene: 10. This CDR3 contains 14 residues. Looked up from germline, CDR1 is SGHTA and CDR2 is FQGNSA. Study processing details: Estimates of nucleated cell counts were drawn from the amplification of reference gene primers. Only in-frame clones appear in the TCRdb table, and some are missing; sequencing was by immunoSEQ multiplex PCR. The V and J calls and clone size come from that table; D and trimming were worked out from the DNA. The sample has around 150,000 clones; more than 75% are singletons. The chain employs TRBV7-2 and TRBJ2-1, with 8 bases that match TRBD2. Sequenced input: peripheral blood. The TCR was taken from a man between 18 and 35 years old with acute or convalescent COVID-19. The CDR3 loop reads CASSPSSGREEQFF. In nucleotides, the CDR3 is TGTGCCAGCAGCCCGTCGAGCGGGAGAGAAGAGCAGTTCTTC. Drawing the rest from reference TRBV7-2 and TRBJ2-1, the complete variable domain is GAGVSQSPSNKVTEKGKDVELRCDPISGHTALYWYRQSLGQGLEFLIYFQGNSAPDKSGLPSDRFSAERTGGSVSTLTIQRTQQEDSAVYLCASSPSSGREEQFFGPGTRLTVL.